These T cell receptor beta chains were read from a single sample in a study of OX40 agonist ivuxolimab in advanced cancers. Profiled with immunoSEQ multiplex PCR; TCRdb holds only in-frame clones, not every one. The sample has about 54,000 clones, approximately 90% seen once. The specimen was CD4+ or CD8+ T cells sorted from blood, collected in a trial of the OX40 agonist ivuxolimab. Every receptor here comes from an adult with an advanced solid tumor such as melanoma, head and neck, liver or kidney cancer. Each CDR3 is given without its conserved first and last residue. The order of the fields is CDR3 protein, J gene, V gene.

ASSRPGTGMNTEAF	TRBJ1-1	TRBV7-9
ASSPGRQMNTEAF	TRBJ1-1	TRBV19
ASSQDLRGETQY	TRBJ2-5	TRBV4-2
ASSQETGVVDEQY	TRBJ2-7	TRBV4-2
ASSVGGVETQY	TRBJ2-5	TRBV9
ASSPGRNTEAF	TRBJ1-1	TRBV27
ASSLAADYGYT	TRBJ1-2	TRBV5-1
ASSPGPGQYGEQY	TRBJ2-7	TRBV4-3
ASSQGPPGTSGNNEQF	TRBJ2-1	TRBV4-1
ASAGAQGARLGTQY	TRBJ2-3	TRBV19
ASSFGQGVPYEQY	TRBJ2-7	TRBV5-4
ASSSKPWTSVIETQY	TRBJ2-5	TRBV7-6
ASSERWAGRAETQY	TRBJ2-5	TRBV6-1
ASSFPGAEAF	TRBJ1-1	TRBV27
ASSVGLAGVETQY	TRBJ2-5	TRBV9
ASEDRGGRYEQY	TRBJ2-7	TRBV2
ASSRGNTEAF	TRBJ1-1	TRBV5-4
ASSEVPERLRSHGGELF	TRBJ2-2	TRBV4-3
ASSQVLNTEAF	TRBJ1-1	TRBV4-2
ASSSRTRQGLEQY	TRBJ2-7	TRBV7-8
ASSPRLNTEAF	TRBJ1-1	TRBV19
ASSPSWTGRVDSNQPQH	TRBJ1-5	TRBV4-1
ASSRSGTINYGYT	TRBJ1-2	TRBV28
ASSTKGPAYEQY	TRBJ2-7	TRBV11-1
ASSVTGLYLDGYT	TRBJ1-2	TRBV9
ASSLGISANTDTQY	TRBJ2-3	TRBV7-9
ASSPGTGYGYT	TRBJ1-2	TRBV7-9
SVEDRSVLF	TRBJ1-4	TRBV29-1
ASRLIAGGSYEQY	TRBJ2-7	TRBV28
ASSYGQGWDEQF	TRBJ2-1	TRBV7-9
ASRSPLRGPEQF	TRBJ2-1	TRBV7-8
ASSGGTASGYT	TRBJ1-2	TRBV2
ASSLDNNEQF	TRBJ2-1	TRBV5-1
ASSQESSDRYTDTQY	TRBJ2-3	TRBV4-2
ASSVAIHTEAF	TRBJ1-1	TRBV19
ASSLSVEGGREGNQPQH	TRBJ1-5	TRBV7-7
ASSSPWAGGDEQY	TRBJ2-7	TRBV5-5
ASRGFSGANVLT	TRBJ2-6	TRBV5-4
ASSRLSSDEQF	TRBJ2-1	TRBV4-1
SAKLAGGTYEQY	TRBJ2-7	TRBV29-1
ASSVWTGNTGELF	TRBJ2-2	TRBV19
ASSQDGQGFYEQY	TRBJ2-7	TRBV4-3
ASSQGETQY	TRBJ2-5	TRBV10-1
ASSQALIGRRTDDSGNTIY	TRBJ1-3	TRBV4-3
ATWDGGEPLGYT	TRBJ1-2	TRBV10-2
ASSQRSSTGELF	TRBJ2-2	TRBV4-1
ASSRTTGQETQY	TRBJ2-5	TRBV13
ASSLGTASYNSPLH	TRBJ1-6	TRBV7-2
ASSQEVLNAQY	TRBJ2-3	TRBV4-3
ASSEGFGGNSYEQY	TRBJ2-7	TRBV6-1
ASSLQKHQPQH	TRBJ1-5	TRBV4-1
ASSLGQYTEAF	TRBJ1-1	TRBV9
ASSPDVANYGYT	TRBJ1-2	TRBV7-9
ASSQEGRDGFRTDTQY	TRBJ2-3	TRBV4-1
ASSPMFRPNYGYT	TRBJ1-2	TRBV27
ASSSNEGVLGPNYGYT	TRBJ1-2	TRBV7-9
ASRAGTGEYNEQF	TRBJ2-1	TRBV27
ASALWGYNEQF	TRBJ2-1	TRBV14